A single sample is the source of the 21 T cell receptor beta chains below, sequenced in a study of blood T cell repertoires in COVID-19. Only in-frame clones appear in the TCRdb table, and some are missing; sequencing was by immunoSEQ multiplex PCR. The table records approximately 150,000 clones, roughly 85% of them present only once. The source material was peripheral blood. These receptors all come from a man aged 35 to 55 with acute or convalescent COVID-19.

V usage is TRBV27 and J usage is TRBJ1-2; D is perhaps TRBD1 (5 bases). The CDR3 contains 14 residues. V lost 5 bases and J lost 3, with 13 bases in between. Germline assignment: CDR1 MNHEY and CDR2 SMNVEV (reference sequence). CDR3 protein: CASSSAGSDYGYTF. In DNA form, the CDR3 reads TGTGCCAGCAGTAGTGCAGGGTCGGACTATGGCTACACCTTC.

The chain links TRBV7-9 to TRBJ1-6; 10 nucleotides agree with TRBD1. V trimming: 5 bases; J trimming: 7 bases; junction bases outside the gene matches: 2. The germline V gene encodes CDR1 SEHNR and CDR2 FQNEAQ (reference sequence). The CDR3 has 14 amino acids. The CDR3 is CASSPTGGNSPLHF. In DNA form, the CDR3 reads TGTGCCAGCAGCCCGACAGGGGGCAATTCACCCCTCCACTTT.

The chain joins TRBV18 to TRBJ1-1; D is unresolved. The CDR3 is 14 residues long. V lost 3 bases and J 5 bases, leaving 13 bases between the germline ends. Germline assignment: CDR1 KGHSH and CDR2 LQKENI. In DNA form, the CDR3 reads TGTGCCAGCTCACCCCGAGGTCTCGCGACTGAAGCTTTCTTT. Translating gives CASSPRGLATEAFF.

The rearrangement uses TRBV9 and TRBJ1-2; TRBD1 agrees at 8 bases. The CDR3 sequence is 13 residues long. In germline, CDR1 is SGDLS, CDR2 YYNGEE. V dropped 4 bases and J dropped 8; count of bases not matched to a gene: 7. The CDR3 reads CASSPRTGWGYTF. The CDR3 nucleotides read TGTGCCAGCAGCCCCCGGACAGGGTGGGGCTACACCTTC.

The chain has TRBV7-3 and TRBJ2-6; perhaps TRBD1 as D (6 bases). Germline loops: CDR1 SGHTA, CDR2 FQGTGA. Trimming took 4 bases from V and 0 from J, leaving 13 bases between them. This CDR3 has 17 amino acids. CDR3: CASSSQGHPSGANVLTF. The CDR3 nucleotides are TGTGCCAGCAGCTCTCAGGGACACCCCTCTGGGGCCAACGTCCTGACTTTC. Full variable domain (rest looked up from reference TRBV7-3 and TRBJ2-6): GAGVSQTPSNKVTEKGKYVELRCDPISGHTALYWYRQSLGQGPEFLIYFQGTGAADDSGLPNDRFFAVRPEGSVSTLKIQRTERGDSAVYLCASSSQGHPSGANVLTFGAGSRLTVL.

This clone was seen only a few times. The gene calls are TRBV15 and TRBJ2-1, with 10 bases lining up with TRBD1. V dropped 0 bases and J dropped 6; count of bases not matched to a gene: 14. CDR1 LNHNV and CDR2 YYDKDF come from the germline V gene (reference sequence). CDR3 length: 19 amino acids. CDR3 in amino acids: CATSRDQVGTGDQRNEQFF. DNA for the CDR3: TGTGCCACCAGCAGAGATCAGGTCGGGACAGGGGATCAACGCAATGAGCAGTTCTTC.

This chain links TRBV5-4 with TRBJ2-3, with D unresolved. V dropped 4 bases and J dropped 6 bases, with 12 bases sitting between them. The CDR3 extends over 13 amino acids. CDR1 SGHNT and CDR2 YYREEE come from the germline V gene (reference sequence). The CDR3 here is CASSLTPTDTQYF. Here the CDR3 DNA reads TGTGCCAGCAGCCTGACACCGACGGATACGCAGTATTTT.

Of note for this clone: In the same sample, other DNA sequences code for this CDR3. The V gene is TRBV30, the J gene TRBJ2-7; perhaps TRBD1 as D (6 bases). Deletions cut 1 base from V and 7 bases from J, with 14 bases between. The CDR3 contains 13 residues. Germline assignment: CDR1 GTSNPN and CDR2 SVGIG (reference sequence). The CDR3 sequence: CAWSGLSQGEQYF. DNA for the CDR3: TGTGCCTGGAGTGGACTTTCGCAGGGGGAGCAGTACTTC.

This clone was detected once. This CDR3 is also generated by other DNA sequences in the sample. The rearrangement links TRBV6-5 to TRBJ2-7; D is perhaps TRBD2 (5 bases). The CDR3 is 11 amino acids. V lost 6 bases to trimming and J lost 4 bases, with 7 bases between them. Germline-derived CDR1 and CDR2 are MNHEY and SVGAGI. Here the CDR3 DNA reads TGTGCCAGCAGGACGGGATACGAGCAGTACTTC. Its translation is CASRTGYEQYF.

This clone appeared a single time. The V and J genes are TRBV11-2 and TRBJ1-4; D call uncertain. The germline V gene has CDR1 SGHAT and CDR2 FQNNGV. V was clipped by 1 base and J by 7 bases, with 16 bases between them. The CDR3 has 16 amino acids. The CDR3 nucleotides are TGTGCCAGCAGCTTAGGGGAGGGTTGGATGGTTGAAAAACTGTTTTTT. This gives the protein CASSLGEGWMVEKLFF.

The rearrangement uses TRBV28 and TRBJ1-6, with TRBD1 as a possible D gene (5 bases). V was shortened by 5 bases and J by 8 bases, with 13 bases between the two germline ends. The CDR3 length is 14 residues. CDR1 is MDHEN, CDR2 SYDVKM, per germline. CDR3 nucleotide sequence: TGTGCCAGCAGTCCCGGGGGTATGGATTCACCCCTCCACTTT. Amino acids: CASSPGGMDSPLHF.

The chain links TRBV5-1 to TRBJ2-5; D is perhaps TRBD2 (6 bases). This CDR3 contains 14 residues. The ends were cut back, 4 bases at V and 8 bases at J, with 18 bases in the middle. From germline, CDR1 is SGHRS and CDR2 YFSETQ. CDR3 sequence reads: CASSNRDSSETQYF. CDR3 nucleotides: TGCGCCAGCAGCAACCGGGACTCCAGTGAAACCCAGTACTTC.

The CDR3 DNA reads as TGCGCCAGCAGCCAGACAACTAGCGGGGGAAACAATGAGCAGTTCTTC. Amino acids: CASSQTTSGGNNEQFF. The V gene is TRBV4-3, the J gene TRBJ2-1; 11 positions match TRBD2. This CDR3 contains 16 residues. J gave up 5 bases and V 3 bases, and 6 bases lay outside the gene matches. Germline CDR1 and CDR2: LGHNA and YSLEER.

The chain recombines TRBV5-1 with TRBJ1-1, with D possibly TRBD1 on 6 matching bases. CDR1 SGHRS and CDR2 YFSETQ come from the germline V gene. The CDR3 has 15 residues. The V end was cut by 7 bases, the J end by 6 bases, with 22 bases between. This CDR3 is CASSDSGGFGAEAFF. The CDR3 bases are TGCGCCAGCTCTGATAGCGGGGGCTTCGGCGCTGAAGCTTTCTTT.

This clone was recorded only once. The chain recombines TRBV3-1 (or the pseudogene TRBV3-2) with TRBJ1-3; 9 bases line up with TRBD1. With 2 bases clipped from V and 0 bases from J, the junction kept 5 bases outside the gene matches. This CDR3 has 17 residues. The germline gives CDR1 LGHDT, CDR2 YNNKEL (reference sequence). CDR3 nucleotide sequence: TGTGCCAGCAGCCAACGACAGGGGGGCCGCTCTGGAAACACCATATATTTT. Translating it yields CASSQRQGGRSGNTIYF.

V gene TRBV28 combines with J gene TRBJ2-1; possible D gene TRBD2, 5 bases. The length of the CDR3 is 13 residues. Germline-derived CDR1 and CDR2 are MDHEN and SYDVKM. V was shortened by 3 bases and J by 4 bases, with 7 bases between the two germline ends. In nucleotides, the CDR3 is TGTGCCAGCAGTTTCGGAGGATACAATGAGCAGTTCTTC. It is translated as CASSFGGYNEQFF.

The chain joins TRBV30 to TRBJ1-2; no reliable D call. The germline V and J ends were trimmed by 5 bases and 8 bases, with 21 bases remaining between them. The CDR3 spans 14 residues. CDR1 is GTSNPN, CDR2 SVGIG, per germline (reference sequence). The CDR3 reads CAWGRKAAVRGYTF. CDR3 DNA sequence: TGTGCCTGGGGGAGGAAGGCCGCAGTGCGGGGCTACACCTTC.

The chain is built from TRBV27 and TRBJ2-2, with a tentative D call TRBD1 (6 bases). The CDR3 covers 18 residues. Germline V gene sequence: CDR1 MNHEY, CDR2 SMNVEV (reference sequence). The V end lost 4 bases, the J end lost 1 base, and 19 bases lay between the germline ends. The CDR3 bases are TGTGCCAGCAGTTCCCCTTATGGGGGCGCCTGGAACACCGGGGAGCTGTTTTTT. Protein sequence: CASSSPYGGAWNTGELFF.

The chain has TRBV6-1 and TRBJ1-2; TRBD1 matches 9 bases. J was trimmed by 3 bases and V by 3 bases; bases with no gene match: 11. This CDR3 is 17 amino acids long. From germline, CDR1 is MNHNS and CDR2 SASEGT. The CDR3, as DNA: TGTGCCAGCAGTGACCCTCCACCGGGACAGGGTGACTATGGCTACACCTTC. Its translation is CASSDPPPGQGDYGYTF.

The chain links TRBV11-2 to TRBJ1-1; 8 nucleotides match TRBD1. The V and J ends lost 4 bases and 0 bases, in that order; junction bases with no gene match: 1. Germline loops: CDR1 SGHAT, CDR2 FQNNGV. The CDR3 covers 14 residues. The CDR3 sequence: CASSWTGLNTEAFF. The CDR3 coding sequence is TGTGCCAGCAGCTGGACAGGGCTGAACACTGAAGCTTTCTTT.

The chain combines TRBV5-4 with TRBJ2-4, with TRBD1 identical over 12 bases. Looked up from germline, CDR1 is SGHNT and CDR2 is YYREEE (reference sequence). There are 14 residues in the CDR3. With 4 bases clipped from V and 8 bases from J, the junction kept 4 bases outside the gene matches. The CDR3 DNA sequence: TGTGCCAGCAGCACTGGGACAGGGGGCTACATTCAGTACTTC. Its protein product is CASSTGTGGYIQYF.